This T cell receptor beta chain was profiled in a study of blood T cells in healthy people across ages. Using a J-beta primer mix together with a sample-barcoded 5' primer, a second PCR was run for about 6 to 12 cycles. TCRdb used MiXCR to reprocess the 5' RACE reads, holding one entry per CDR3 protein. Among about 720,000 distinct CDR3 sequences, roughly 25% were seen once, and the ten largest hold 3.7%. Germline V gene lookup returns CDR1 MDHEN and CDR2 SYDVKM. V gave up 4 bases and J gave up 14 bases, with 21 bases separating them. This CDR3 is built from 14 residues. The same specimen was also included in a second study, on T cells of mothers and their children.

The receptor's source is a boy under 18 in good health. Sequenced input: blood. The rearrangement links TRBV28 to TRBJ1-3; TRBD1 might be the D (5 bases). The DNA for the CDR3 is TGTGCCAGCAGTTCGGGCTCCCTTGAGGGGCGCGTATATTTT. Translation gives CASSSGSLEGRVYF.